The clone carrying this T cell receptor (beta chain) was seen at least ten times. The antigen is unknown. These data originate in a study of identical twins. Study results and caveats: Less excess twin sharing appeared in beta out-of-frame sequences. Among out-of-frame alpha sequences shared by twins, low generation probability occurred in excess.

Template switching added a universal primer site; cDNA carried unique molecular identifiers. From the 5' RACE reads, TCRdb called clonotypes with MiXCR, one entry per CDR3 protein. The sample has roughly 690,000 distinct CDR3 sequences, 5.5% to 7.5% seen once. Between the trimmed V and J ends, which lost 8 bases and 2 bases, there was a span of 9 bases. The CDR3 consists of 12 residues. In germline, CDR1 is DFQATT, CDR2 SNEGSKA (reference sequence). This sequence joins TRBV20-1 and TRBJ2-2, with D possibly being TRBD2 (5 bases). The clonotype originates from a man between 18 and 29 years old in good health. Sequences were obtained from naive T cells sorted from blood. The chain's CDR3 is CSPRGNTGELFF. CDR3 DNA: TGCAGTCCCCGGGGTAACACCGGGGAGCTGTTTTTT.